Listed below are T cell receptor beta chains from one sample, sequenced in a study of spatial heterogeneity in lung cancer. Each CDR3 protein gets one entry after TCRdb re-called the 5' RACE reads with MiXCR. The sample carries around 40,000 distinct CDR3 sequences, about 7.9% recorded once. This specimen consisted of PBMCs, obtained at follow-up. The receptors shown here come from a male donor with early-stage non-small cell lung cancer. CDR3s include the opening cysteine and the closing phenylalanine or tryptophan. Clone size, where shown, is once, few, many, or a class for clones that have expanded.

length: 15; J: TRBJ1-5; size: -; V: TRBV5-1; CDR3: CASSLTGGGNQPQHF
length: 14; J: TRBJ2-3; size: many; V: TRBV7-9; CDR3: CASSLVSPGDTQYF
length: 17; J: TRBJ2-1; size: many; V: TRBV12-3/TRBV12-4; CDR3: CASKPGLAGGSYNEQFF
length: 14; J: TRBJ2-3; size: many; V: TRBV3-1; CDR3: CASSHQGGTDTQYF
length: 12; J: TRBJ2-1; size: many; V: TRBV27; CDR3: CASGLDYNEQFF
length: 14; J: TRBJ1-5; size: few; V: TRBV19; CDR3: CASNLGTGNQPQHF
length: 14; J: TRBJ1-1; size: many; V: TRBV4-1; CDR3: CASSQDGGNTEAFF
length: 14; J: TRBJ1-3; size: few; V: TRBV7-9; CDR3: CASSTRDQGNTIYF
length: 12; J: TRBJ1-2; size: many; V: TRBV7-2; CDR3: CASSLFGGTRTF
length: 16; J: TRBJ1-2; size: many; V: TRBV19; CDR3: CASSPTDRGLGGGYTF
length: 16; J: TRBJ1-2; size: many; V: TRBV4-1; CDR3: CASSQDDGVSHYGYTF
length: 15; J: TRBJ2-1; size: few; V: TRBV9; CDR3: CASSVGTGIYNEQFF
length: 15; J: TRBJ2-2; size: many; V: TRBV18; CDR3: CASSPPGTVTGELFF
length: 14; J: TRBJ2-7; size: few; V: TRBV3-1; CDR3: CASSQGLQTYEQYF
length: 15; J: TRBJ1-2; size: many; V: TRBV7-8; CDR3: CASSSGQGAESGYTF
length: 19; J: TRBJ2-1; size: -; V: TRBV6-2/TRBV6-3; CDR3: CASSYSVEERGTRYNEQFF
length: 13; J: TRBJ1-1; size: many; V: TRBV6-1; CDR3: CASSKQGNTEAFF
length: 14; J: TRBJ2-7; size: -; V: TRBV2; CDR3: CASSDPGSSREQYF
length: 14; J: TRBJ2-5; size: once; V: TRBV9; CDR3: CASSVGTRGETQYF
length: 15; J: TRBJ2-7; size: many; V: TRBV7-2; CDR3: CASSHSGGASYEQYF
length: 16; J: TRBJ2-7; size: many; V: TRBV5-1; CDR3: CASSAGGDRVTYEQYF
length: 15; J: TRBJ1-1; size: many; V: TRBV18; CDR3: CASSPKGLQGTEAFF
length: 13; J: TRBJ1-6; size: many; V: TRBV12-3/TRBV12-4; CDR3: CASRGQGDSPLHF
length: 13; J: TRBJ2-7; size: many; V: TRBV10-1; CDR3: CASSRTGSYEQYF
length: 18; J: TRBJ2-1; size: many; V: TRBV19; CDR3: CASTPGRTSGGPLNEQFF
length: 14; J: TRBJ2-3; size: -; V: TRBV7-2; CDR3: CASRPGGGPDTQYF
length: 16; J: TRBJ2-6; size: many; V: TRBV10-2; CDR3: CASSRGQGIGANVLTF
length: 13; J: TRBJ2-5; size: few; V: TRBV20-1; CDR3: CSASGRNQETQYF
length: 16; J: TRBJ2-2; size: many; V: TRBV7-6; CDR3: CASSGGTGYNTGELFF
length: 16; J: TRBJ1-2; size: many; V: TRBV6-1; CDR3: CASRRGTSTGQYGYTF
length: 16; J: TRBJ1-4; size: many; V: TRBV9; CDR3: CASSVGGNLANEKLFF
length: 15; J: TRBJ1-1; size: many; V: TRBV3-1; CDR3: CASSQDDPLNTEAFF
length: 10; J: TRBJ2-7; size: many; V: TRBV2; CDR3: CALSHYEQYF
length: 14; J: TRBJ1-5; size: many; V: TRBV7-7; CDR3: CASSHSHSNQPQHF
length: 11; J: TRBJ2-3; size: few; V: TRBV6-2/TRBV6-3; CDR3: CASEDTDTQYF
length: 15; J: TRBJ1-6; size: few; V: TRBV7-9; CDR3: CASSLARTDNSPLHF
length: 14; J: TRBJ2-7; size: many; V: TRBV10-1; CDR3: CASSESHRAYEQYF
length: 16; J: TRBJ2-1; size: many; V: TRBV6-5; CDR3: CASSQRRQHTYNEQFF
length: 16; J: TRBJ2-5; size: many; V: TRBV5-1; CDR3: CASSPGEAIQQETQYF
length: 13; J: TRBJ2-5; size: many; V: TRBV27; CDR3: CASLEVGSETQYF
length: 15; J: TRBJ2-7; size: many; V: TRBV7-2; CDR3: CASSSHPSSLYEQYF
length: 15; J: TRBJ2-6; size: many; V: TRBV7-9; CDR3: CASSNGISGANVLTF
length: 16; J: TRBJ1-4; size: many; V: TRBV9; CDR3: CASSENTGPNNEKLFF
length: 17; J: TRBJ2-5; size: few; V: TRBV30; CDR3: CAWSRDRGRAEEETQYF